This T cell receptor beta chain was captured in a study of blood T cell repertoires in COVID-19. Study background: The United States, Italy and Spain provided the acute and convalescent COVID-19 samples.

Germline assignment: CDR1 MDHEN and CDR2 SYDVKM. CDR3 length equals 12 residues. V was trimmed by 2 bases and J by 7 bases, leaving 8 bases between them. Participants were aged roughly 18 to 89 years from approximately 23 US areas. The protocol was immunoSEQ multiplex PCR, while the TCRdb copy is restricted to in-frame clones and leaves out a portion. The data show around 290,000 clones, about nine tenths seen once. The sample consisted of PBMCs or T cells enriched from blood (not recorded which). V usage is TRBV28 and J usage is TRBJ2-5, with D possibly matching TRBD2 (5 bases). The receptor was isolated from a woman in her 30s who had recovered from COVID-19. The CDR3 bases are TGTGCCAGCAGTTTAGGGAGTGTGACCCAGTACTTC. Translating gives CASSLGSVTQYF.